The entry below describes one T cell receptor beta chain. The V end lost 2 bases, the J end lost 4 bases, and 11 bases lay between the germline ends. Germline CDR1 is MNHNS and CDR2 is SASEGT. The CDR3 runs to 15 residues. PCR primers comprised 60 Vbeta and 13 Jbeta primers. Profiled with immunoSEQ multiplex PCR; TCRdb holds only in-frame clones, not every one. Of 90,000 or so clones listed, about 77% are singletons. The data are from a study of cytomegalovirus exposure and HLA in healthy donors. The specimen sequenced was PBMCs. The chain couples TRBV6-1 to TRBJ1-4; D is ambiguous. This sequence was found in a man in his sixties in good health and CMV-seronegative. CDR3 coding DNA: TGTGCCAGCAGTGAACGGGGAGCGGTTAATGAAAAACTGTTTTTT. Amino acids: CASSERGAVNEKLFF.